The 23 T cell receptor beta chains below come from one sample, sequenced in a study of blood T cell repertoires in COVID-19. Assay: immunoSEQ multiplex PCR; the TCRdb copy retains only in-frame clones and omits some. The sample yields about 26,000 clones, 92% seen once. Sequencing was carried out using peripheral blood. These receptor sequences come from a human donor in a cohort sampled during active COVID-19.

The J gene is TRBJ2-7, the V gene TRBV6-5; D remains ambiguous. The CDR3 covers 12 residues. Trimming removed 8 bases from V and 6 bases from J, with 14 bases in between. Germline V lookup: CDR1 MNHEY, CDR2 SVGAGI. CDR3 sequence reads: CASPQTAAEQYV. The CDR3 DNA follows: TGTGCCAGCCCCCAAACGGCGGCCGAGCAGTACGTC.

The chain is built from TRBV5-1 and TRBJ2-1, with a weak D call TRBD1 (6 bases). The V gene lost 4 bases and the J gene lost 9 bases, with 23 bases spanning the gap. The CDR3 loop spans 16 amino acids. Germline values: CDR1 SGHRS, CDR2 YFSETQ. CDR3 region: CASSPGQGSGYGEQFF. As DNA, the CDR3 is TGCGCCAGCAGCCCGGGGCAGGGGTCCGGCTACGGTGAGCAGTTCTTC.

The chain is built from TRBV6-6 and TRBJ1-1; 8 nucleotides align to TRBD1. The J segment lost 4 bases and the V segment lost 8 bases, leaving 9 bases of the junction unmatched. This CDR3 is built from 14 residues. CDR1 and CDR2 (germline): MNHNY, SVGAGI (reference sequence). The CDR3 sequence is CASRTPTGGTEAFF. The CDR3 region has the DNA TGTGCCAGCCGAACTCCTACAGGGGGCACTGAAGCTTTCTTT.

The chain combines TRBV19 with TRBJ1-3, with unresolved D. The V gene's germline CDR1 is LNHDA and CDR2 SQIVND (reference sequence). V lost 6 bases and J lost 1, with 7 bases in between. The CDR3 sequence is 13 residues long. CDR3 residues: CASSQYSGNTIYF. The CDR3, as DNA: TGTGCCAGTAGCCAGTATTCTGGAAACACCATATATTTT.

This rearrangement joins TRBV2 to TRBJ1-6, with 10 bases aligning to TRBD1. J gave up 7 bases and V 6 bases, and 6 bases lay outside the gene matches. There are 15 residues in the CDR3. Per germline, CDR1 SNHLY and CDR2 FYNNEI. CDR3 sequence reads: CASRGQGVSNSPLHF. CDR3 coding DNA: TGTGCCAGCAGAGGACAGGGGGTTTCCAATTCACCCCTCCACTTT.

This chain joins TRBV20-1 and TRBJ1-2; D is uncertain. V was pared by 3 bases and J by 3 bases, with 8 bases between. CDR3 size: 12 residues. Germline V gives CDR1 DFQATT, CDR2 SNEGSKA (reference sequence). This CDR3 reads CSASAAYYGYTF. The CDR3 bases are TGCAGTGCTAGTGCCGCGTACTATGGCTACACCTTC.

The rearrangement joins TRBV5-1 to TRBJ2-1; 8 bases agree with TRBD1. CDR3 length: 15 amino acids. CDR1 and CDR2 from the germline V gene are SGHRS and YFSETQ. V lost 0 bases to trimming and J lost 7 bases; unmatched junction nucleotides: 6. CDR3 sequence: CASSLGQGAGNEQFF. Here the CDR3 DNA reads TGCGCCAGCAGCTTGGGGCAGGGGGCTGGTAATGAGCAGTTCTTC.

The chain uses TRBV5-6 and TRBJ2-1; tentatively, D is TRBD1 (6 bases). The CDR3 consists of 14 residues. Germline V lookup: CDR1 SGHDT, CDR2 YYEEEE. Trimming removed 2 bases from V and 8 bases from J, with 14 bases in between. The CDR3 nucleotides are TGTGCCAGCAGCTTACCCAGACAGGTCTATGAGCAGTTCTTC. This codes for CASSLPRQVYEQFF.

The genes are TRBV4-2 and TRBJ1-3; 9 bases are a match to TRBD1. The J segment lost 0 bases and the V segment lost 5 bases, leaving 11 bases of the junction unmatched. This CDR3 contains 18 residues. The V gene's germline CDR1 is LGHNA and CDR2 YNFKEQ. The CDR3 reads CASSTIYRDRASGNTIYF. CDR3 bases: TGTGCCAGCAGCACCATTTACCGGGACAGGGCCTCTGGAAACACCATATATTTT.

CDR3 sequence (DNA): TGTGCCAGCAGGGGGACAGCCAACTATGGCTACACCTTC. It specifies CASRGTANYGYTF. The genes are TRBV5-5 and TRBJ1-2; 7 bases are shared with TRBD1. From germline, CDR1 is SGHKS and CDR2 YYEKEE (reference sequence). CDR3 length: 13 residues. The trim removed 5 bases at V and 2 bases at J, leaving 3 bases unmatched.

This chain links TRBV10-3 with TRBJ1-1, with TRBD1 matching 9 bases. The V gene's germline CDR1 is ENHRY and CDR2 SYGVKD. There are 13 residues in the CDR3. V shed 0 bases and J 12 bases; nucleotides not matched to a gene: 5. CDR3: CAISESDRGLTFF. CDR3 sequence (DNA): TGTGCCATCAGTGAGTCGGACAGGGGTTTGACTTTCTTT.

A single count supports this clone. This chain uses TRBV20-1 with TRBJ1-4; TRBD1 matches 10 bases. The CDR3 is made up of 16 amino acids. Losses at the gene ends were 3 bases for V and 0 bases for J; bases not matched to a gene: 4. CDR1 DFQATT and CDR2 SNEGSKA come from the germline V gene (reference sequence). CDR3 nucleotides: TGCAGTGCTAGTCGACAGGGGGCACCAACTAATGAAAAACTGTTTTTT. Its protein product is CSASRQGAPTNEKLFF.

V is TRBV18 and J is TRBJ1-5; D possibly corresponds to TRBD1 (5 bases). V dropped 2 bases and J dropped 5 bases, with 13 bases sitting between them. The CDR3 is 15 residues long. Germline assignment: CDR1 KGHSH and CDR2 LQKENI. The CDR3 bases are TGTGCCAGCTCACCAATGGAGGGGCCCCATCAGCCCCAGCATTTT. Translated, it gives CASSPMEGPHQPQHF.

Judged by abundance, this clone is medium-sized. The chain employs TRBV5-4 and TRBJ1-1, with D possibly matching TRBD1 (5 bases). V was pared by 0 bases and J by 1 base, with 7 bases between. This CDR3 has 14 amino acids. Germline V CDR1 and CDR2: SGHNT, YYREEE (reference sequence). CDR3: CASSLARANTEAFF. For the CDR3, the DNA is TGTGCCAGCAGCTTGGCCAGGGCGAACACTGAAGCTTTCTTT.

The chain combines TRBV10-3 with TRBJ2-1, with TRBD2 as a possible D gene (5 bases). The V and J ends lost 0 bases and 2 bases respectively, with 8 bases between them. Germline lookup yields CDR1 ENHRY and CDR2 SYGVKD. This CDR3 contains 15 residues. CDR3 bases: TGTGCCATCAGTGAGTCCCGGGGAGCCTACAATGAGCAGTTCTTC. Residues: CAISESRGAYNEQFF.

The gene calls are TRBV11-1 and TRBJ2-1; 10 nucleotides match TRBD1. The germline CDR1 and CDR2 sequences are SGHAT and FQDESV (reference sequence). V lost 5 bases and J lost 4; bases outside the gene matches: 5. CDR3 length equals 15 residues. For the CDR3, the DNA is TGTGCCAGCAGCACGGACAGGGGGGAATACAATGAGCAGTTCTTC. Encoded protein: CASSTDRGEYNEQFF.

The chain recombines TRBV6-6 with TRBJ1-5; 10 positions match TRBD1. Trimming took 6 bases from V and 2 from J; bases not matched to a gene: 13. Per germline, CDR1 MNHNY and CDR2 SVGAGI (reference sequence). This CDR3 region has 18 residues. The CDR3 DNA follows: TGTGCCAGCAGACGACCGGGACAGGGGTTGTTGGGCAATCAGCCCCAGCATTTT. Amino acid sequence: CASRRPGQGLLGNQPQHF.

The chain combines TRBV5-1 with TRBJ2-1; TRBD2 matches at 9 bases. The CDR3 loop spans 14 amino acids. The V gene end was trimmed by 4 bases and the J gene end by 3 bases; junction bases not matched to a gene: 2. CDR1 and CDR2 (germline): SGHRS, YFSETQ. This CDR3 is CASSQAGGYNEQFF. The CDR3 DNA reads TGCGCCAGCAGCCAAGCGGGGGGCTACAATGAGCAGTTCTTC.

This clone has just one count. V is TRBV3-1 (or the pseudogene TRBV3-2) and J is TRBJ1-1; the D is unclear. Looked up from germline, CDR1 is LGHDT and CDR2 is YNNKEL (reference sequence). The V gene lost 4 bases and the J gene lost 0 bases, with 9 bases spanning the gap. The CDR3 has 14 residues. The CDR3 coding sequence is TGTGCCAGCAGCCCAAGCCGGGTGAACACTGAAGCTTTCTTT. Encoded protein: CASSPSRVNTEAFF.

This clone was picked up a small number of times. V gene TRBV6-1 combines with J gene TRBJ1-2; TRBD1 agrees at 8 bases. CDR3 length: 16 amino acids. Germline loops: CDR1 MNHNS, CDR2 SASEGT. Trimming removed 4 bases from V and 6 bases from J; junction bases left unmatched: 13. This chain's CDR3 is CASSGPRQGFVDGYTF. For the CDR3, the DNA is TGTGCCAGCAGTGGTCCCCGACAGGGGTTCGTGGATGGCTACACCTTC.

The CDR3, as DNA: TGTGCCAGCAGCCAAAGAGGCTCGGGAGGAAGAGATACGCAGTATTTT. It is translated as CASSQRGSGGRDTQYF. V is TRBV4-2 and J is TRBJ2-3, with 7 bases lining up with TRBD2. The V and J ends lost 2 bases and 5 bases, in that order; junction bases with no gene match: 10. This CDR3 spans 16 amino acids. Germline V gene lookup returns CDR1 LGHNA and CDR2 YNFKEQ.

This clone showed up just a few times. The rearrangement links TRBV4-1 to TRBJ2-3; D might be TRBD2 (7 bases). V was clipped by 1 base and J by 4 bases, with 18 bases between them. The germline V gene encodes CDR1 MGHRA and CDR2 YSYEKL. The CDR3 has 17 residues. CDR3 region: CASSQAGGSFASDTQYF. CDR3 nucleotides: TGCGCCAGCAGCCAAGCGGGGGGCTCCTTTGCATCAGATACGCAGTATTTT.

This chain joins TRBV27 and TRBJ2-1; 13 bases map to TRBD2. The V gene's germline CDR1 is MNHEY and CDR2 SMNVEV (reference sequence). The junction had 5 bases not matched to a gene; V was cut back by 5 bases and J by 7 bases. CDR3 length: 15 residues. The chain's CDR3 is CASSPTSGGANEQFF. As DNA, the CDR3 is TGTGCCAGCAGTCCCACTAGCGGGGGGGCAAATGAGCAGTTCTTC.